This T cell receptor beta chain originates from a study of response to subunit inactivated influenza vaccine. TCRdb itself ran the RT-PCR reads through MiXCR, one entry per CDR3 protein. Altogether almost 250,000 distinct CDR3 sequences are present, 10% to 15% being singletons, with the ten largest covering under 10%. The trim removed 1 base at V and 9 bases at J, leaving 5 bases unmatched. CDR3 length: 14 residues. CDR1 is SGHTA, CDR2 FQGNSA, per germline. The sequencing used non-naive T cells sorted from PBMCs, collected approximately 15 days before vaccination. The V gene is TRBV7-2, the J gene TRBJ2-5; 10 bases are a match to TRBD2. This TCR derives from a man in his fifties or sixties who received an inactivated influenza vaccine. CDR3 DNA: TGTGCCAGCAGCTTAGTCACAGCGGGGGGGCCCCAGTACTTC. This translates into CASSLVTAGGPQYF.